This T cell receptor beta chain was recovered during a study of T cell repertoires in cytomegalovirus infection. Via MiXCR, TCRdb re-called the reads, giving one row per CDR3 protein. The data hold about 180,000 distinct CDR3 sequences, with roughly 14% observed a single time. CDR1 KGHSH and CDR2 LQKENI come from the germline V gene. Trimming removed 2 bases from V and 3 bases from J; junction bases left unmatched: 12. CDR3 size: 18 residues. The source is a human donor in good health (CMV status not recorded). Some clones in this sample may be carry-over from other donors' samples. Sequencing was carried out using PBMCs. The V and J genes are TRBV18 and TRBJ2-3, with 9 bases fitting TRBD1. The CDR3 loop reads CASSPIFPGQGWTDTQYF. The CDR3, as DNA: TGTGCCAGCTCACCAATCTTCCCGGGACAGGGATGGACAGATACGCAGTATTTT.